This is a list of T cell receptor beta chains from one sample in a study of blood T cell repertoires in COVID-19. The data were produced by immunoSEQ multiplex PCR, yet TCRdb's version contains in-frame clones alone and is incomplete. The table lists roughly 130,000 clones, 82% of them singletons. Sequencing input: peripheral blood. These receptors were taken from a woman in her 70s with acute or convalescent COVID-19. Each CDR3 is given with its conserved first and last residue. A D gene is named only where the DNA matches it firmly. Size tells how often a clone was seen (once, few, many) or the class of an expanded clone, and some rows leave it out.

>TRBJ2-1|TRBV10-3|-|TRBD1
CAISESLDRGRVEQFF
TGTGCCATCAGTGAGTCGCTGGACAGGGGGCGTGTTGAGCAGTTCTTC
>TRBJ2-7|TRBV5-6|-|TRBD1
CATSSGQGPEQYF
TGTGCCACTTCTTCCGGACAGGGCCCCGAGCAGTACTTC
>TRBJ2-1|TRBV7-2|-|-
CASSLRQENEQFF
TGTGCCAGCAGCTTAAGACAGGAAAATGAGCAGTTCTTC
>TRBJ2-3|TRBV5-1|-|TRBD1
CASSLVGGQGDTQYF
TGCGCCAGCAGCTTGGTAGGGGGCCAGGGAGATACGCAGTATTTT
>TRBJ1-3|TRBV30|few|-
CAWDRSGNTIYF
TGTGCCTGGGATCGCTCTGGAAACACCATATATTTT
>TRBJ1-2|TRBV4-3|few|-
CASSQEGRGTYGYTF
TGCGCCAGCAGCCAAGAGGGGAGGGGGACCTATGGCTACACCTTC
>TRBJ1-6|TRBV30|-|TRBD1
CAWSENRGSPLHF
TGTGCCTGGAGTGAAAACAGGGGGTCCCCCCTCCACTTT
>TRBJ2-3|TRBV9|-|TRBD2
CASSVAWAGGPSTDTQYF
TGTGCCAGCAGCGTAGCTTGGGCGGGGGGGCCAAGCACAGATACGCAGTATTTT
>TRBJ2-2|TRBV11-2|-|-
CASSLDRLDTGELFF
TGTGCCAGCAGCTTAGATCGACTAGACACCGGGGAGCTGTTTTTT
>TRBJ2-3|TRBV4-1|few|-
CASSHSYDTQYF
TGCGCCAGCAGCCACTCCTATGATACGCAGTATTTT
>TRBJ1-1|TRBV12-3/TRBV12-4|-|-
CASSPGQTGEAFF
TGTGCCAGCAGTCCAGGGCAGACTGGTGAAGCTTTCTTT
>TRBJ2-3|TRBV12-5|-|-
CASKQGSYTDTQYF
TGTGCTAGTAAGCAGGGGTCCTACACAGATACGCAGTATTTT
>TRBJ1-1|TRBV6-5|once|-
CASSSRQAGRKTEAFF
TGTGCCAGCAGTTCTCGACAGGCGGGTCGAAAAACTGAAGCTTTCTTT
>TRBJ2-1|TRBV5-4|-|TRBD1
CASTSTGQPYNEQFF
TGTGCCAGCACCTCGACGGGACAGCCCTACAATGAGCAGTTCTTC
>TRBJ1-6|TRBV4-1|-|-
CASSQELGSPLHF
TGCGCCAGCAGCCAGGAGCTAGGTTCACCCCTCCACTTT
>TRBJ1-2|TRBV5-1|-|-
CASSFDPRGYGYTF
TGCGCCAGCAGCTTTGACCCTCGGGGCTATGGCTACACCTTC
>TRBJ2-3|TRBV11-2|-|-
CASSLEWGSQYF
TGTGCCAGCAGCTTAGAATGGGGCAGCCAGTATTTT
>TRBJ1-2|TRBV5-1|-|-
CASSVGSRNYGYTF
TGCGCCAGCAGCGTGGGGTCTCGGAACTATGGCTACACCTTC
>TRBJ1-1|TRBV7-5|-|-
CVRGVNTEAFF
TGTGTCAGAGGAGTGAACACTGAAGCTTTCTTT
>TRBJ1-2|TRBV5-1|-|TRBD1
CASSPQQGAGGYTF
TGCGCCAGCAGTCCTCAACAGGGGGCCGGTGGCTACACCTTC
>TRBJ1-5|TRBV5-1|-|-
CASSVEGGGNQPQHF
TGCGCCAGCAGCGTGGAGGGGGGGGGCAATCAGCCCCAGCATTTT
>TRBJ1-1|TRBV27|few|TRBD1
CASSSQTGARITEAFF
TGTGCCAGCAGTTCCCAGACAGGGGCGAGGATCACTGAAGCTTTCTTT
>TRBJ2-3|TRBV7-2|-|TRBD2
CASLQRGGGVTQYF
TGTGCCAGCCTACAGCGGGGGGGCGGGGTTACGCAGTATTTT
>TRBJ2-1|TRBV4-1|-|TRBD2
CASSQGTSGGEQFF
TGCGCCAGCAGCCAAGGGACTAGCGGGGGGGAGCAGTTCTTC
>TRBJ2-2|TRBV7-2|-|-
CASRPRGNTGELFF
TGTGCCAGCAGGCCGCGGGGGAACACCGGGGAGCTGTTTTTT
>TRBJ1-4|TRBV2|-|-
CASKRTGPNEKLFF
TGTGCCAGCAAACGCACAGGCCCTAATGAAAAACTGTTTTTT
>TRBJ2-5|TRBV9|-|-
CASSSSGNPLETQYF
TGTGCCAGCAGCTCCTCAGGGAACCCTCTGGAGACCCAGTACTTC
>TRBJ2-7|TRBV7-6|-|-
CASSLSQGGYEQYF
TGTGCCAGCAGCTTAAGCCAGGGTGGATACGAGCAGTACTTC
>TRBJ2-1|TRBV5-6|few|TRBD1
CASSLSFSNRGFF
TGTGCCAGCAGCTTGTCGTTTTCTAACAGGGGGTTCTTC
>TRBJ1-6|TRBV4-3|-|-
CASSQAPGQGRLNSPLHF
TGCGCCAGCAGCCAAGCACCGGGACAAGGGAGATTAAATTCACCCCTCCACTTT
>TRBJ1-5|TRBV15|-|TRBD1
CATSRALDRVQPQHF
TGTGCCACCAGCAGAGCGCTGGACAGGGTCCAGCCCCAGCATTTT
>TRBJ1-2|TRBV19|-|TRBD1
CASSNANRDRANGYTF
TGTGCCAGTAGTAACGCTAATAGAGACAGGGCTAATGGCTACACCTTC
>TRBJ1-4|TRBV5-5|-|-
CASSLGDSEKLFF
TGTGCCAGCAGCTTGGGAGATTCGGAAAAACTGTTTTTT
>TRBJ2-7|TRBV18|-|-
CASSPQGPYEQYF
TGTGCCAGCTCACCCCAGGGTCCATACGAGCAGTACTTC
>TRBJ2-3|TRBV12-5|-|-
CASSPRDIVEDTQYF
TGTGCTAGTAGTCCCCGGGACATTGTAGAAGATACGCAGTATTTT
>TRBJ2-2|TRBV10-2|-|-
CASSELTVPGTGELFF
TGCGCCAGCAGTGAACTCACGGTCCCGGGGACCGGGGAGCTGTTTTTT
>TRBJ1-6|TRBV3-1/TRBV3-2|-|-
CASSQEARAGYNSPLHF
TGTGCCAGCAGCCAAGAGGCGCGGGCGGGCTATAATTCACCCCTCCACTTT
>TRBJ2-5|TRBV19|-|TRBD2
CASSRASGGEETQYF
TGTGCCAGTAGTAGGGCTAGCGGGGGGGAAGAGACCCAGTACTTC
>TRBJ1-1|TRBV11-3|-|-
CASRRGTRDTEAFF
TGTGCCAGCAGGCGGGGGACCAGGGATACTGAAGCTTTCTTT
>TRBJ1-2|TRBV4-1|-|TRBD1
CASSQPQDGTGATKSYGYTF
TGCGCCAGCAGCCAACCTCAGGATGGGACAGGGGCGACGAAGAGCTATGGCTACACCTTC
>TRBJ2-2|TRBV21-1|-|-
CASSNPPLCTGELFF
TGTGCCAGCAGCAATCCGCCACTTTGCACCGGGGAGCTGTTTTTT
>TRBJ2-2|TRBV9|-|-
CASSVGTQQSMFF
TGTGCCAGCAGCGTAGGTACGCAACAGTCGATGTTTTTT
>TRBJ1-2|TRBV18|-|-
CASSPERDGYTF
TGTGCCAGCTCACCAGAACGGGATGGCTACACCTTC
>TRBJ1-4|TRBV4-3|-|TRBD1
CASSRSVTGGAGEKLFF
TGCGCCAGCAGCCGATCGGTTACAGGGGGCGCTGGTGAAAAACTGTTTTTT
>TRBJ2-7|TRBV7-2|once|TRBD1
CASTWDRGSYEQYF
TGTGCCAGCACCTGGGACAGGGGTTCCTACGAGCAGTACTTC
>TRBJ1-2|TRBV7-9|-|-
CASSSGQGIYGYTF
TGTGCCAGCAGCTCCGGGCAGGGAATCTATGGCTACACCTTC
>TRBJ2-5|TRBV5-4|-|-
CASSLKLAGQETQYF
TGTGCCAGCAGCTTGAAACTAGCAGGACAAGAGACCCAGTACTTC
>TRBJ1-1|TRBV19|-|-
CASSTMTGWNTEAFF
TGTGCCAGTAGTACGATGACAGGTTGGAACACTGAAGCTTTCTTT
>TRBJ1-6|TRBV2|-|TRBD1
CASSDRDRGFSPLHF
TGTGCCAGCAGCGACCGGGACAGGGGTTTTTCACCCCTCCACTTT
>TRBJ1-2|TRBV7-2|-|-
CASSPLDRPYGYTF
TGTGCCAGCAGCCCACTAGACAGGCCCTATGGCTACACCTTC
>TRBJ2-3|TRBV6-4|-|-
CASSDAEGDTQYF
TGTGCCAGCAGTGACGCAGAGGGAGATACGCAGTATTTT
>TRBJ1-2|TRBV7-9|many|-
CASSLSQGLGGYTF
TGTGCCAGCAGCTTATCCCAGGGCCTGGGAGGCTACACCTTC
>TRBJ2-3|TRBV7-9|-|-
CASSPPEGGSTDTQYF
TGTGCCAGCAGCCCCCCCGAGGGGGGGAGCACAGATACGCAGTATTTT
>TRBJ1-4|TRBV5-6|-|-
CASSLRSGRIRRLFF
TGTGCCAGCAGCTTGAGGTCAGGTCGGATTCGTCGTCTGTTTTTT
>TRBJ2-2|TRBV6-6|once|TRBD1
CASSYTGADTGELFF
TGTGCCAGCAGTTACACAGGGGCGGACACCGGGGAGCTGTTTTTT
>TRBJ1-5|TRBV6-5|-|-
CASRSGGFGNQPQHF
TGTGCCAGCAGATCCGGGGGATTCGGGAATCAGCCCCAGCATTTT